This T cell receptor beta chain came from a study of T-cell reconstitution after alpha-beta-depleted transplantation in children. Study outcomes and limitations: Surviving recipient T cells and intrathymic progenitors accounted for some patients' high TCRbeta diversity at day 60.

A library of TCRbeta sequences, prepared with unique molecular identifiers, was generated. TCRdb called the PCR reads again in MiXCR, with one record for every CDR3 protein. The data show a few hundred thousand distinct CDR3 sequences, with 25% to 30% seen just once and 36% held by the top ten. To note about this clonotype: Its specificity is unknown.

Germline V gene data show CDR1 as SGHRS and CDR2 as YFSETQ. V was shortened by 0 bases and J by 3 bases, with 9 bases between the two germline ends. The CDR3 covers 15 residues. This receptor was identified in a boy in the first two years of life with Wiskott-Aldrich syndrome, due to receive a stem cell transplant. This chain links TRBV5-1 with TRBJ2-2, with D possibly TRBD1 on 6 matching bases. The specimen comprised PBMCs, sampled before TCRalphabeta/CD19-depleted stem cell transplant. This chain's CDR3 is CASSLGRTDTGELFF. CDR3 nucleotide sequence: TGCGCCAGCAGCTTGGGACGGACAGACACCGGGGAGCTGTTTTTT.